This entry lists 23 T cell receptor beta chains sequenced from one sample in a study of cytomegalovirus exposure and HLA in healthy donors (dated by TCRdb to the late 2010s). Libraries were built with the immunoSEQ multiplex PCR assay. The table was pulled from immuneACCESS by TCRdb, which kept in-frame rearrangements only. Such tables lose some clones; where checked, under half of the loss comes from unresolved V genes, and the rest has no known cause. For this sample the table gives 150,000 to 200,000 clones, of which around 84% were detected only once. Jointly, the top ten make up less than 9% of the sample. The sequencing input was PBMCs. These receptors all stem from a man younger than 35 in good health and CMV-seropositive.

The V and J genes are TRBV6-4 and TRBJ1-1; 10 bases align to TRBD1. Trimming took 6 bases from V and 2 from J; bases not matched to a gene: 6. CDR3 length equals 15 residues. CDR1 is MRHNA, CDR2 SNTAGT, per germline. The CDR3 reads CASRGQGRGNTEAFF. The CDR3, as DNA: TGTGCCAGCAGGGGACAGGGGAGGGGAAACACTGAAGCTTTCTTT.

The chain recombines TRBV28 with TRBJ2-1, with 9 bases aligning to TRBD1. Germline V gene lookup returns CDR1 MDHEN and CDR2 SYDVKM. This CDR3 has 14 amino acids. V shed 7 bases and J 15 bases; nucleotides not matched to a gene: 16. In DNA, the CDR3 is TGTGCCAGCAACCTTCGGACAGGGGCAGGGTTGCGGTTCTTC. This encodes CASNLRTGAGLRFF. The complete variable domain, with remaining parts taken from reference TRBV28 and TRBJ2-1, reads DVKVTQSSRYLVKRTGEKVFLECVQDMDHENMFWYRQDPGLGLRLIYFSYDVKMKEKGDIPEGYSVSREKKERFSLILESASTNQTSMYLCASNLRTGAGLRFFGPGTRLTVL.

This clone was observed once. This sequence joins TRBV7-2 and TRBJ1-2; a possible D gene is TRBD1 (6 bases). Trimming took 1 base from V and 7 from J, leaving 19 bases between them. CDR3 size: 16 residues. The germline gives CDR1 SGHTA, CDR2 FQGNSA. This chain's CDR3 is CASSLGPYVGGPGYTF. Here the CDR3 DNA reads TGTGCCAGCAGCTTAGGCCCATACGTAGGGGGACCTGGCTACACCTTC.

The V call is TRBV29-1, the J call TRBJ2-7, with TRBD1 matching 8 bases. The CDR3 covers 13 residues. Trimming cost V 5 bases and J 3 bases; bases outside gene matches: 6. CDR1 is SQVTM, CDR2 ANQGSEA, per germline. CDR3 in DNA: TGCAGCGTTACCCAGGGGGCGAGCTACGAGCAGTACTTC. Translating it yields CSVTQGASYEQYF.

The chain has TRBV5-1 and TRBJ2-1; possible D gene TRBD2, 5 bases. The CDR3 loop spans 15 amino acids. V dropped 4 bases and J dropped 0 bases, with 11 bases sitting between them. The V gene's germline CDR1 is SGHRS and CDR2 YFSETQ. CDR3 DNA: TGCGCCAGCAGCACCGAACGGGGCTCCTACAATGAGCAGTTCTTC. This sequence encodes CASSTERGSYNEQFF.

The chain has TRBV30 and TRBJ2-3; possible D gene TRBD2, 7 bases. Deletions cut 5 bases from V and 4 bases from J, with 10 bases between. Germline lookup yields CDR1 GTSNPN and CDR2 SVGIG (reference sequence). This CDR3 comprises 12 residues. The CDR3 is CAWGRGADTQYF. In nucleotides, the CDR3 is TGTGCCTGGGGGAGGGGGGCAGATACGCAGTATTTT.

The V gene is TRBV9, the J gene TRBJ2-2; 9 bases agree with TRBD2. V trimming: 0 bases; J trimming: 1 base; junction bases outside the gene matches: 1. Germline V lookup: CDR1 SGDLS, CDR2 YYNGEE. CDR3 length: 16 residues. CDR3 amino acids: CASSVGLAENTGELFF. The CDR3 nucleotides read TGTGCCAGCAGCGTAGGACTAGCGGAGAACACCGGGGAGCTGTTTTTT.

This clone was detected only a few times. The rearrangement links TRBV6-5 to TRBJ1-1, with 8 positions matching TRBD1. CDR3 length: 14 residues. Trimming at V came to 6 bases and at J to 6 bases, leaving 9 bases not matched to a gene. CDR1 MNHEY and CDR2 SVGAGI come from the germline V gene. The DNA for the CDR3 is TGTGCCAGCAGCAAAACAGGGGGGGCTCCTGAAGCTTTCTTT. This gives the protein CASSKTGGAPEAFF.

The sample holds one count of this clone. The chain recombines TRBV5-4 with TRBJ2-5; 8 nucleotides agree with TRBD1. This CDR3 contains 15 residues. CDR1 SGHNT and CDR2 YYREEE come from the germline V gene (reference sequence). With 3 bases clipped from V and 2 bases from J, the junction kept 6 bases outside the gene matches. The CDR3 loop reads CASSSNRGEQETQYF. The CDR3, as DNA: TGTGCCAGCAGCTCAAACAGGGGGGAGCAAGAGACCCAGTACTTC.

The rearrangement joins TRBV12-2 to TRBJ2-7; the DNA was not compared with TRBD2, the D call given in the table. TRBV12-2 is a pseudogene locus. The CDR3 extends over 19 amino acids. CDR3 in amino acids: CASRSVPGLAEKGSYEQYF. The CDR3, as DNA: TGTGCAAGTCGCTCCGTACCGGGACTAGCGGAAAAGGGGTCCTACGAGCAGTACTTC.

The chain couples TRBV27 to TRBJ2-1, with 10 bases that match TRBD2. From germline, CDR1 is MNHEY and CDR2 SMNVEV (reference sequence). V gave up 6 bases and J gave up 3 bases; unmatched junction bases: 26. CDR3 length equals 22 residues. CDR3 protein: CASRWTGTGASGSEHYYNEQFF. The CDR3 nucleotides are TGTGCCAGCAGGTGGACAGGGACGGGGGCTAGCGGGAGCGAACATTACTACAATGAGCAGTTCTTC.

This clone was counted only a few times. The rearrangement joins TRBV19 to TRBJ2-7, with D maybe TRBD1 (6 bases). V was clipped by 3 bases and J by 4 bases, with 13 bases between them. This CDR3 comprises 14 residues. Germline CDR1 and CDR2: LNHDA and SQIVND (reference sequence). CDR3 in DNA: TGTGCCAGTAGTATTCGGGCAGGGGTGTACGAGCAGTACTTC. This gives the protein CASSIRAGVYEQYF.

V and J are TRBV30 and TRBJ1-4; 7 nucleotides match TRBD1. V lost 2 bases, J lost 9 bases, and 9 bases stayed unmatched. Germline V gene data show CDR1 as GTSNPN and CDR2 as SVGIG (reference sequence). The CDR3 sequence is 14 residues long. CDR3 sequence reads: CAWSWTGGMKKLFF. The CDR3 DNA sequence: TGTGCCTGGAGTTGGACAGGCGGTATGAAAAAACTGTTTTTT. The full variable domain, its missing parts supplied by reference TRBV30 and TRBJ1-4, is SQTIHQWPATLVQPVGSPLSLECTVEGTSNPNLYWYRQAAGRGLQLLFYSVGIGQISSEVPQNLSASRPQDRQFILSSKKLLLSDSGFYLCAWSWTGGMKKLFFGSGTQLSVL.

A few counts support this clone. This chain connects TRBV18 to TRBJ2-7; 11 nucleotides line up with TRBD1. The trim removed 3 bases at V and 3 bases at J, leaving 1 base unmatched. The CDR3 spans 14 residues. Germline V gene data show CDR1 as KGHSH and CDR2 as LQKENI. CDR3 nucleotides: TGTGCCAGCTCACCGGGGACAGGGGGCTACGAGCAGTACTTC. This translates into CASSPGTGGYEQYF. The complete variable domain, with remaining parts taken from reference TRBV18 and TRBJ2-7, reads NAGVMQNPRHLVRRRGQEARLRCSPMKGHSHVYWYRQLPEEGLKFMVYLQKENIIDESGMPKERFSAEFPKEGPSILRIQQVVRGDSAAYFCASSPGTGGYEQYFGPGTRLTVT.

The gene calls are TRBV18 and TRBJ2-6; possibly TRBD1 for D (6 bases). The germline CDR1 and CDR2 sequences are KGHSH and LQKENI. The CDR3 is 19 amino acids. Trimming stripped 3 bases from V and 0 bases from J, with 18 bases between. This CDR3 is CASSPLGTRGISGANVLTF. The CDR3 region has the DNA TGTGCCAGCTCACCCCTTGGGACAAGGGGTATCTCTGGGGCCAACGTCCTGACTTTC.

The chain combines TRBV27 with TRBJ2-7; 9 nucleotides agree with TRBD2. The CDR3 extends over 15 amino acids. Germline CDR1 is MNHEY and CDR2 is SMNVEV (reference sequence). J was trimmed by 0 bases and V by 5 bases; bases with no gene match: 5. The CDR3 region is CASSPLLAGSYEQYF. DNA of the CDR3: TGTGCCAGCAGTCCCCTACTAGCGGGCTCCTACGAGCAGTACTTC.

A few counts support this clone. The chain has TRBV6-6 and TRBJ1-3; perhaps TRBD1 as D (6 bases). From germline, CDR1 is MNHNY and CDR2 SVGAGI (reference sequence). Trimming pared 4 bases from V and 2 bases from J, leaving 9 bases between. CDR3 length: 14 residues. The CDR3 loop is CASSLGGAGNTIYF. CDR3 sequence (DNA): TGTGCCAGCAGTTTAGGGGGGGCTGGAAACACCATATATTTT.

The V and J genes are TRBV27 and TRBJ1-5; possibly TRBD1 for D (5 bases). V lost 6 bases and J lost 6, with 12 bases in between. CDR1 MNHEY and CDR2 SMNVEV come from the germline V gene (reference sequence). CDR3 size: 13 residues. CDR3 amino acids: CASRAQGGQPQHF. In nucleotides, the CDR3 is TGTGCCAGCAGGGCCCAGGGTGGTCAGCCCCAGCATTTT.

This chain's CDR3 is CASSLEPGQGNTEAFF. The CDR3 DNA is TGCGCCAGCAGCTTGGAACCGGGACAGGGTAACACTGAAGCTTTCTTT. The J gene is TRBJ1-1, the V gene TRBV5-1; 9 positions match TRBD1. The germline CDR1 and CDR2 sequences are SGHRS and YFSETQ. The V gene end was trimmed by 0 bases and the J gene end by 2 bases; junction bases not matched to a gene: 5. The CDR3 length is 16 residues.

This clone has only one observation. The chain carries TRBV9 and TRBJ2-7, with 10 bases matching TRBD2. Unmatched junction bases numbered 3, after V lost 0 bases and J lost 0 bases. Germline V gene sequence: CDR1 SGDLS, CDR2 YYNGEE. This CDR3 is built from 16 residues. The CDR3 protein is CASSVAASGSSYEQYF. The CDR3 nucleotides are TGTGCCAGCAGCGTAGCGGCTAGCGGGAGCTCCTACGAGCAGTACTTC.

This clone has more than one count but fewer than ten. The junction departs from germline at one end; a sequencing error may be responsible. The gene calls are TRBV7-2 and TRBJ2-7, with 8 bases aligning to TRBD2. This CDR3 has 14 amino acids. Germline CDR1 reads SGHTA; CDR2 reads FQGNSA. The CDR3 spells CASSVAGHAYEQYF. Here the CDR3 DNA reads TGTGCCAGCAGCGTAGCGGGACACGCCTACGAGCAGTACTTC.

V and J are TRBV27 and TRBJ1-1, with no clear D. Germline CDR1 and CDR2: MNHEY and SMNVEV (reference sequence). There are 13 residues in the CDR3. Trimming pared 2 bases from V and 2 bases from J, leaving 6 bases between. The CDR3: CASSLKPNTEAFF. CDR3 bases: TGTGCCAGCAGTTTAAAGCCCAACACTGAAGCTTTCTTT.

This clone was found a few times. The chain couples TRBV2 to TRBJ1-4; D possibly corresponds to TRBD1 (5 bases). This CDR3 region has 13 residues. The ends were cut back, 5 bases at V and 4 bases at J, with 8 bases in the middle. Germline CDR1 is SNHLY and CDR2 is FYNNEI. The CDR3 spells CASSPQGNEKLFF. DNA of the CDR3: TGTGCCAGCAGTCCTCAGGGTAATGAAAAACTGTTTTTT. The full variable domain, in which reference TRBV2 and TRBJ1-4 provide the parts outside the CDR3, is EPEVTQTPSHQVTQMGQEVILRCVPISNHLYFYWYRQILGQKVEFLVSFYNNEISEKSEIFDDQFSVERPDGSNFTLKIRSTKLEDSAMYFCASSPQGNEKLFFGSGTQLSVL.